Listed below are T cell receptor beta chains from one sample, sequenced in a study of blood T cell repertoires in COVID-19. Clones were sequenced by immunoSEQ multiplex PCR, and TCRdb holds only the in-frame ones, with some missing. The sample lists approximately 440,000 clones; roughly 88% were seen once. The sample consisted of PBMCs or T cells enriched from blood (not recorded which). These receptors originate from a man aged 18 to 35 who had recovered from COVID-19. Each CDR3 is given with its conserved first and last residue. A D gene is named only where the DNA matches it firmly. Not all rows give a size; the values are once, few, many and, for expanded clones, a class.

V	size	D	J	DNA	CDR3
TRBV18	.	.	TRBJ2-2	TGTGCCAGCTCACCATCCGGACACCTCACCGGGGAGCTGTTTTTT	CASSPSGHLTGELFF
TRBV5-1	.	TRBD1	TRBJ1-4	TGCGCCAGCAGACCAAAGGGACAGGTTTCCAATAATGCTGAAAAACTGTTTTTT	CASRPKGQVSNNAEKLFF
TRBV7-2	once	.	TRBJ2-1	TGTGCCAGCAGCTTGGAAGCGGGCTGGGGGGAGCAGTTCTTC	CASSLEAGWGEQFF
TRBV18	.	TRBD1	TRBJ1-1	TGTGCCAGCTCACCCGGACAGGGGCGGCTGAACACTGAAGCTTTCTTT	CASSPGQGRLNTEAFF
TRBV6-5	.	TRBD1	TRBJ1-5	TGTGCCAGCACCTTCGCCGGGACAGGGGATCAGCCCCAGCATTTT	CASTFAGTGDQPQHF
TRBV6-5	.	.	TRBJ1-5	TGTGCCAGCAGTTACCGGGCAGGGGATCAGCCCCAGCATTTT	CASSYRAGDQPQHF
TRBV6-1	.	.	TRBJ1-4	TGTGCCAGCAGTGAAGAGGGGAGGATAAATGAAAAACTGTTTTTT	CASSEEGRINEKLFF
TRBV7-3	.	TRBD1	TRBJ1-6	TGTGCCAGCAGCTTAGGGGGACAGGTTTATAATTCACCCCTCCACTTT	CASSLGGQVYNSPLHF
TRBV27	.	TRBD1	TRBJ1-1	TGTGCCAGCAGACCTACAGGGGGCACTGAAGCTTTCTTT	CASRPTGGTEAFF
TRBV15	.	.	TRBJ1-2	TGTGCCACCAGCAGAGACGGGTTGACCGCTAACTATGGCTACACCTTC	CATSRDGLTANYGYTF
TRBV20-1	.	.	TRBJ1-4	TGCAGTGCTAGTTCTTATAATGAAAAACTGTTTTTT	CSASSYNEKLFF
TRBV11-2	once	.	TRBJ2-2	TGTGCCAGCAGCTTGGACCAGGGCACCGGGGAGCTGTTTTTT	CASSLDQGTGELFF
TRBV10-3	.	.	TRBJ1-5	TGTGCCATCCGACAGGGCAATCAGCCCCAGCATTTT	CAIRQGNQPQHF
TRBV28	few	TRBD2	TRBJ2-7	TGTGCCAGCAGTTTATCCGGGGGGGGCGCGGGCTACGAGCAGTACTTC	CASSLSGGGAGYEQYF
TRBV6-5	.	.	TRBJ1-3	TGTGCCAGCAGTCCCCAGGGATCTGGAAACACCATATATTTT	CASSPQGSGNTIYF
TRBV4-1	.	.	TRBJ1-4	TGCGCCAGCAGCCAAGACTCGGGAGGGTTGGGAAAACTGTTTTTT	CASSQDSGGLGKLFF
TRBV10-3	.	.	TRBJ2-2	TGTGCCATCAGTGAGCGTAGCGGAAGAGTAATGGCCGGGGAGCTGTTTTTT	CAISERSGRVMAGELFF
TRBV24-1	.	.	TRBJ2-2	TGTGCCACCAGTGATTTTAGCGGACCGAACACCGGGGAGCTGTTTTTT	CATSDFSGPNTGELFF
TRBV5-5	.	.	TRBJ2-4	TGTGCCAGCAGCGAAAGCTTATTAGATTACAAAAACATTCAGTACTTC	CASSESLLDYKNIQYF
TRBV19	.	.	TRBJ1-2	TGTGCCAGTAGTATATCGGTGAACTATGGCTACACCTTC	CASSISVNYGYTF
TRBV18	.	TRBD1	TRBJ1-5	TGTGCCAGCTCACTAGACAGGGGATGGCAGCCCCAGCATTTT	CASSLDRGWQPQHF
TRBV5-1	.	.	TRBJ1-1	TGCGCCAGCAGCTTGGTCTCGGGGAGCACTGAAGCTTTCTTT	CASSLVSGSTEAFF
TRBV3-1/TRBV3-2	once	TRBD2	TRBJ2-3	TGTGCCAGCAGCCAAGGGACGGGGGGGCGTACAGATACGCAGTATTTT	CASSQGTGGRTDTQYF
TRBV2	.	.	TRBJ1-1	TGTGCCAGCAGTGAAGCGGCAGGGCCCAACACTGAAGCTTTCTTT	CASSEAAGPNTEAFF
TRBV15	.	.	TRBJ1-5	TGTGCCACCAGCAAACCCAGGAGCAATCAGCCCCAGCATTTT	CATSKPRSNQPQHF
TRBV15	.	TRBD2	TRBJ2-2	TGTGCCACCAGCATACTAACTAGCGGGAGAACGAGAGCCGGGGAGCTGTTTTTT	CATSILTSGRTRAGELFF
TRBV2	.	TRBD1	TRBJ1-1	TGTGCCAGCAGTCCACCACAGGGGAACCTGAACACTGAAGCTTTCTTT	CASSPPQGNLNTEAFF
TRBV24-1	once	TRBD1	TRBJ1-5	TGTGCCACCAGTGAGGGACAGGGGCGAGGTAGCAATCAGCCCCAGCATTTT	CATSEGQGRGSNQPQHF
TRBV30	.	.	TRBJ1-5	TGTGCCTGGAGTGCAGGGTTGAATCAGCCCCAGCATTTT	CAWSAGLNQPQHF
TRBV2	.	.	TRBJ1-3	TGTGCCAGCAGCGCTACCCTAGGAAACACCATATATTTT	CASSATLGNTIYF
TRBV28	.	TRBD2	TRBJ2-7	TGTGCCAGCAGCCCAGGACTAGCGGGAAGTTACGAGCAGTACTTC	CASSPGLAGSYEQYF
TRBV5-1	.	.	TRBJ1-4	TGCGCCAGCAGCACGAGACCGGGTGGTGAAAAACTGTTTTTT	CASSTRPGGEKLFF
TRBV6-2/TRBV6-3	once	.	TRBJ1-2	TGTGCCAGCAGCAGGATGGGGCAGAAGTATGGCTACACCTTC	CASSRMGQKYGYTF
TRBV6-5	.	.	TRBJ1-2	TGTGCCAGCTTCCTCGACAGATCCTATGGCTACACCTTC	CASFLDRSYGYTF
TRBV5-1	few	.	TRBJ1-5	TGCGCCAGCAGCTTTGGGGGGTATAGCAATCAGCCCCAGCATTTT	CASSFGGYSNQPQHF
TRBV10-3	.	TRBD1	TRBJ1-2	TGTGCCATCTCAGACAGGGGGGGGAACTATGGCTACACCTTC	CAISDRGGNYGYTF
TRBV5-6	.	TRBD1	TRBJ2-3	TGTGCCAGCAGCTCGGGGACAGAGACTAGCACAGATACGCAGTATTTT	CASSSGTETSTDTQYF
TRBV30	.	TRBD2	TRBJ2-2	TGTGCCTTTTTTGGGAGCGGGAGGACCGGGGAGCTGTTTTTT	CAFFGSGRTGELFF
TRBV9	.	TRBD2	TRBJ2-3	TGTGCCAGCAGCGGGATAGCGGGAGGCACAGATACGCAGTATTTT	CASSGIAGGTDTQYF
TRBV6-8	.	.	TRBJ1-6	TGTGCCAGATTCACCCCAGAGACGATTAGGGGTAATTCACCCCTCCACTTT	CARFTPETIRGNSPLHF
TRBV10-3	.	.	TRBJ1-2	TGTGCCATCAGCCCCCGGGACACCGATCACTATGGCTACACCTTC	CAISPRDTDHYGYTF
TRBV19	.	.	TRBJ2-6	TGTGCCAGTAGTATAGCGAGAACGGGGGCCAACGTCCTGACTTTC	CASSIARTGANVLTF
TRBV2	.	TRBD2	TRBJ2-1	TGTGCCAGCAAAATCGCGGGGGGCCTCAATGAGCAGTTCTTC	CASKIAGGLNEQFF
TRBV5-8	.	TRBD1	TRBJ1-1	TGTGCCAGCAGCTTGGGACAGGGGCCGCCTGAAGCTTTCTTT	CASSLGQGPPEAFF
TRBV18	once	.	TRBJ2-1	TGTGCCAGCTCACCACGTGATGGACAGTCGGATGAGCAGTTCTTC	CASSPRDGQSDEQFF
TRBV29-1	.	.	TRBJ1-2	TGCAGCGTACAGGGACCCTATGGCTACACCTTC	CSVQGPYGYTF
TRBV19	.	.	TRBJ1-5	TGTGCCAGTAGCCCCGCGAGTTTGGGCAATCAGCCCCAGCATTTT	CASSPASLGNQPQHF
TRBV9	.	.	TRBJ1-1	TGTGCCAGCAGCCCCGACATGAACACTGAAGCTTTCTTT	CASSPDMNTEAFF
TRBV6-5	.	.	TRBJ2-7	TGTGCCAGCAGTACCCGGGACACCGCCTACGAGCAGTACTTC	CASSTRDTAYEQYF
TRBV19	.	.	TRBJ1-5	TGTGCCAGTAGTATTCGCCAGGGAAGTCAGCCCCAGCATTTT	CASSIRQGSQPQHF
TRBV27	.	TRBD1	TRBJ1-4	TGTGCCAGCAGTTTATCCCCGGACAGGGTAAATGAAAAACTGTTTTTT	CASSLSPDRVNEKLFF
TRBV20-1	once	TRBD2	TRBJ2-5	TGCAGTGCTACTGATTCAGCGGGAGGGCCGCGAGAGACCCAGTACTTC	CSATDSAGGPRETQYF
TRBV18	.	.	TRBJ1-2	TGTGCCAGCTCACCGCGGGACTTGATAAATGAGGGCTACACCTTC	CASSPRDLINEGYTF
TRBV11-2	.	TRBD1	TRBJ2-7	TGTGCCAGCAGCTTAGGGACAGGGGGGTACGAGCAGTACTTC	CASSLGTGGYEQYF
TRBV7-9	.	.	TRBJ1-1	TGTGCCAGCAGCTCACGTTCAGGTGGTGAAGCTTTCTTT	CASSSRSGGEAFF
TRBV5-8	.	.	TRBJ1-3	TGTGCCAGCAGCTTGGCGGGATCTGGAAACACCATATATTTT	CASSLAGSGNTIYF